Each of the 28 T cell receptor beta chains below was sequenced from the same sample in a study of T cells in Graves' hyperthyroidism and ophthalmopathy. RNA transcripts were the template for amplifying TCR beta CDR3 regions. HTBI primers were used for first-round RT-PCR of the TCR CDR3. A single record per CDR3 protein comes from TCRdb applying MiXCR to the multiplex PCR reads. The data contain about 560,000 distinct CDR3 sequences, approximately 16% of them seen just once; the ten biggest clones take up roughly 18%. Sequencing used blood. All receptors derive from a woman younger than 30 with Graves' hyperthyroidism.

This clonotype was counted ten times or more. The V and J genes are TRBV20-1 and TRBJ2-3; D not resolved. CDR3 size: 15 residues. CDR1 and CDR2 from the germline V gene are DFQATT and SNEGSKA (reference sequence). V lost 0 bases and J lost 0, with 10 bases in between. The CDR3 bases are TGCAGTGCTAGAGACCCTAGAACTAGCACAGATACGCAGTATTTT. Encoded protein: CSARDPRTSTDTQYF.

The gene calls are TRBV7-9 and TRBJ2-3, with D possibly being TRBD2 (6 bases). The germline V gene encodes CDR1 SEHNR and CDR2 FQNEAQ (reference sequence). CDR3 length equals 18 residues. V dropped 5 bases and J dropped 0 bases, with 21 bases sitting between them. The CDR3 region is CASSAIRLAQTSTDTQYF. In nucleotides, the CDR3 is TGTGCCAGCAGCGCAATACGGCTAGCGCAAACTAGCACAGATACGCAGTATTTT.

This clonotype was observed a few times. The chain employs TRBV7-4 and TRBJ2-7; 7 nucleotides agree with TRBD2. J was trimmed by 1 base and V by 1 base; bases with no gene match: 7. Germline values: CDR1 SGHVT, CDR2 SQSDAQ. The CDR3 has 16 residues. The CDR3 loop reads CASSLDQASGSYEQYF. CDR3 coding DNA: TGTGCCAGCAGCTTAGATCAGGCTAGCGGATCCTACGAGCAGTACTTC.

The V gene is TRBV19, the J gene TRBJ1-5; TRBD1 agrees at 7 bases. Germline-derived CDR1 and CDR2 are LNHDA and SQIVND (reference sequence). With 3 bases clipped from V and 1 base from J, the junction kept 6 bases outside the gene matches. The CDR3 length is 16 residues. In DNA, the CDR3 is TGTGCCAGTAGTATGAGAGTGGGACAGAGCAATCAGCCCCAGCATTTT. Its protein product is CASSMRVGQSNQPQHF.

V and J are TRBV19 and TRBJ2-4; 10 nucleotides line up with TRBD2. J lost 2 bases, V lost 5 bases, and 12 bases had no gene match. This CDR3 is 18 amino acids long. The germline CDR1 and CDR2 sequences are LNHDA and SQIVND (reference sequence). CDR3 amino acids: CASSLAIAGGVTKNIQYF. In DNA form, the CDR3 reads TGTGCCAGTAGTCTTGCGATAGCGGGAGGTGTGACCAAAAACATTCAGTACTTC.

As concerns this clonotype: A much larger clone differs by one base, so this may be a read error. The chain combines TRBV28 with TRBJ2-3; the D gene is possibly TRBD2 (5 bases). Germline V CDR1 and CDR2: MDHEN, SYDVKM. CDR3 length: 15 residues. CDR3 sequence reads: CASSLDAASTDAQYF. CDR3 nucleotides: TGTGCCAGCAGTTTAGACGCGGCTAGCACAGATGCGCAGTATTTT.

This clonotype turned up a few times. V gene TRBV5-1 combines with J gene TRBJ2-6; weak D call: TRBD2 (6 bases). The V gene's germline CDR1 is SGHRS and CDR2 YFSETQ. The CDR3 has 14 residues. The V and J ends lost 4 bases and 12 bases respectively, with 17 bases between them. CDR3: CASSGGTSDAVLTF. CDR3 sequence (DNA): TGCGCCAGCAGCGGGGGGACTTCGGATGCCGTCCTGACTTTC.

This clonotype was seen more than once but under ten times. CDR3 nucleotide sequence: TGTGCCAGCAGCTTATCAGAGGGGTTCATGGAGTACTTC. Its translation: CASSLSEGFMEYF. The genes are TRBV7-2 and TRBJ2-5, with D perhaps given as TRBD1 or TRBD2 (5 bases each). Deletions cut 2 bases from V and 12 bases from J, with 16 bases between. This CDR3 spans 13 amino acids. Germline CDR1 is SGHTA and CDR2 is FQGNSA.

This chain connects TRBV29-1 to TRBJ2-3; 7 bases agree with TRBD2. The CDR3 consists of 13 residues. CDR1 and CDR2 (germline): SQVTM, ANQGSEA. The V gene end was trimmed by 2 bases and the J gene end by 1 base; junction bases not matched to a gene: 0. The CDR3 DNA is TGCAGCGTTGAAACTAGCGGCACAGATACGCAGTATTTT. It specifies CSVETSGTDTQYF.

This clonotype was seen only a few times. The chain employs TRBV3-1 and TRBJ2-2; 7 bases map to TRBD2. V gave up 4 bases and J gave up 1 base; unmatched junction bases: 0. Germline V gene lookup returns CDR1 LGHDT and CDR2 YNNKEL (reference sequence). The CDR3 is 14 residues long. The CDR3 DNA follows: TGTGCCAGCAGCCGGGAGGGGAACACCGGGGAGCTGTTTTTT. Its translation is CASSREGNTGELFF.

Note on this clonotype: Mismatch with germline at one junction end may stem from a read error. This chain connects TRBV5-1 to TRBJ2-1, with 7 bases identical to TRBD2. Germline assignment: CDR1 SGHRS and CDR2 YFSETQ. The CDR3 spans 14 residues. The CDR3 nucleotides are TGCGCCATCAGCTTGAGACTAGCTGGTGATGAGCAGTTCTTC. Its protein product is CAISLRLAGDEQFF.

This chain links TRBV25-1 with TRBJ2-7; 9 bases are shared with TRBD1. CDR1 MGHDK and CDR2 SYGVNS come from the germline V gene. The CDR3 extends over 13 amino acids. With V trimmed by 4 bases and J by 8 bases, 6 bases remained unmatched. CDR3 protein: CASSAGTGSQQYF. The CDR3, as DNA: TGTGCCAGCAGTGCCGGGACAGGGTCCCAGCAGTACTTC.

The gene calls are TRBV3-1 and TRBJ1-2, with 7 nucleotides matching TRBD1. The ends lost 3 bases at V and 8 bases at J; junction bases unmatched: 6. CDR3 size: 13 residues. Germline CDR1 is LGHDT and CDR2 is YNNKEL (reference sequence). The chain's CDR3 is CASSHGTAGGYTF. CDR3 nucleotide sequence: TGTGCCAGCAGCCACGGGACAGCGGGGGGCTACACCTTC.

This clonotype was observed a handful of times. The J gene is TRBJ2-5, the V gene TRBV19; 9 bases are a match to TRBD2. V lost 1 base and J lost 0; bases outside the gene matches: 9. The germline CDR1 and CDR2 sequences are LNHDA and SQIVND (reference sequence). The CDR3 extends over 18 amino acids. The CDR3 DNA reads as TGTGCCAGTAGTATAGTGGCTAGCGGGGTCGGCCACCAAGAGACCCAGTACTTC. Residues: CASSIVASGVGHQETQYF.

V usage is TRBV9 and J usage is TRBJ1-1, with D unclear. V lost 0 bases and J lost 0, with 6 bases in between. This CDR3 is built from 14 residues. Looked up from germline, CDR1 is SGDLS and CDR2 is YYNGEE. The CDR3 loop is CASSVEVMNTEAFF. CDR3 in DNA: TGTGCCAGCAGCGTAGAAGTTATGAACACTGAAGCTTTCTTT.

The chain joins TRBV7-9 to TRBJ2-7; 9 bases align to TRBD1. The CDR3 length is 15 residues. Germline V gene sequence: CDR1 SEHNR, CDR2 FQNEAQ (reference sequence). V lost 5 bases and J lost 6; bases outside the gene matches: 11. CDR3 loop: CASSNPGQGKSEQYF. CDR3 bases: TGTGCCAGCAGCAATCCGGGACAGGGTAAGAGCGAGCAGTACTTC.

This clonotype was observed many times. The chain links TRBV3-1 to TRBJ2-1; D is perhaps TRBD1 (7 bases). Trimming removed 2 bases from V and 6 bases from J, with 20 bases in between. This CDR3 contains 17 residues. Germline-derived CDR1 and CDR2 are LGHDT and YNNKEL (reference sequence). Written as DNA, the CDR3 is TGTGCCAGCAGCCAATACACAGGGGAGGTGGTCGGCAATGAGCAGTTCTTC. Its translation: CASSQYTGEVVGNEQFF.

CDR3 in DNA: TGTGCCAGCAGCCACGGGGGGCTGGGGACAGATACGCAGTATTTT. Translated, it gives CASSHGGLGTDTQYF. The V gene is TRBV3-1, the J gene TRBJ2-3, with D tentatively TRBD2 (7 bases). CDR3 length equals 15 residues. Per germline, CDR1 LGHDT and CDR2 YNNKEL (reference sequence). The V and J ends lost 3 bases and 3 bases respectively, with 13 bases between them.

This clonotype was seen many times. The chain employs TRBV24-1 and TRBJ2-7, with D possibly TRBD1 on 5 matching bases. The CDR3 loop spans 15 amino acids. Germline-derived CDR1 and CDR2 are KGHDR and SFDVKD. Trimming took off 2 bases at V and 5 bases at J, with 15 bases between the two ends. CDR3 sequence (DNA): TGTGCCACCAGTGATTCCCGCTCGGACATCCACGAGCAGTACTTC. Its protein is CATSDSRSDIHEQYF.

This clonotype was counted ten times or more. The chain carries TRBV20-1 and TRBJ1-5; 9 bases are shared with TRBD1. Germline assignment: CDR1 DFQATT and CDR2 SNEGSKA (reference sequence). The V segment lost 3 bases and the J segment 0 bases; nucleotides outside the gene matches: 9. This CDR3 has 17 amino acids. CDR3 sequence reads: CSARGSGQGLSNQPQHF. CDR3 coding DNA: TGCAGTGCTAGGGGTTCCGGACAGGGGCTTAGCAATCAGCCCCAGCATTTT.

This clonotype was detected a few times. The chain links TRBV5-8 to TRBJ2-2, with 7 bases lining up with TRBD1. V lost 3 bases, J lost 5 bases, and 10 bases stayed unmatched. The CDR3 contains 16 residues. Germline V gives CDR1 SGHTS, CDR2 YDEGEE. The CDR3 spells CASSSRGQGRTGELFF. Written as DNA, the CDR3 is TGTGCCAGCAGCTCAAGGGGGCAGGGGAGAACCGGGGAGCTGTTTTTT.

This clonotype has more than one count but fewer than ten. This chain connects TRBV4-2 to TRBJ1-4; tentative D call: TRBD1 (5 bases). The CDR3 length is 16 residues. The V end lost 0 bases, the J end lost 7 bases, and 15 bases lay between the germline ends. CDR1 is LGHNA, CDR2 YNFKEQ, per germline. CDR3 sequence: CASSQDSAGRREKLFF. The CDR3 coding sequence is TGTGCCAGCAGCCAAGATTCGGCAGGGCGTCGTGAAAAACTGTTTTTT.

This clonotype was found many times. The chain uses TRBV7-9 and TRBJ2-3; D unclear. Germline V gene lookup returns CDR1 SEHNR and CDR2 FQNEAQ (reference sequence). With 5 bases removed from V and 0 bases from J, the gap between germline ends came to 12 bases. CDR3 size: 15 residues. The CDR3 here is CASSRLGASTDTQYF. The CDR3 DNA reads TGTGCCAGCAGCCGGTTAGGTGCTAGCACAGATACGCAGTATTTT.

The rearrangement joins TRBV20-1 to TRBJ2-7, with 8 positions matching TRBD2. J lost 2 bases, V lost 1 base, and 4 bases had no gene match. This CDR3 region has 14 residues. CDR1 and CDR2 (germline): DFQATT, SNEGSKA (reference sequence). CDR3 coding DNA: TGCAGTGCTAGAGGGACTAGCTGGACCTACGAGCAGTACTTC. Its translation is CSARGTSWTYEQYF.

This clonotype was seen repeatedly, ten times or more. The chain combines TRBV28 with TRBJ1-2; D remains ambiguous. The germline V gene has CDR1 MDHEN and CDR2 SYDVKM. V was shortened by 6 bases and J by 3 bases, with 11 bases between the two germline ends. CDR3 length: 13 residues. CDR3 DNA: TGTGCCAGCAGCTTCGGCACCGACTATGGCTACACCTTC. Its translation: CASSFGTDYGYTF.

This clonotype was observed at least ten times. DNA for the CDR3: TGTGCCAGCAGCGTAGGTCTTAGTAACTATGGCTACACCTTC. It yields the protein CASSVGLSNYGYTF. V is TRBV9 and J is TRBJ1-2; D is unresolved. The V end was cut by 0 bases, the J end by 1 base, with 7 bases between. From germline, CDR1 is SGDLS and CDR2 YYNGEE. This CDR3 contains 14 residues.

There are many counts of this clonotype. The V call is TRBV7-2, the J call TRBJ1-1; D is ambiguous. V was trimmed by 5 bases and J by 0 bases, leaving 19 bases between them. There are 17 residues in the CDR3. Germline CDR1 is SGHTA and CDR2 is FQGNSA. The CDR3 is CASSPGRLLGLNTEAFF. The CDR3 DNA follows: TGTGCCAGCAGCCCCGGACGGCTCCTCGGATTGAACACTGAAGCTTTCTTT.

The J gene is TRBJ1-1, the V gene TRBV4-2; 7 bases are shared with TRBD1. V was pared by 1 base and J by 2 bases, with 10 bases of the junction left unmatched. Germline lookup yields CDR1 LGHNA and CDR2 YNFKEQ. The CDR3 runs 17 residues. DNA of the CDR3: TGTGCCAGCAGCCAAGGAGGGGGCCGGGGGGACAACACTGAAGCTTTCTTT. It is translated as CASSQGGGRGDNTEAFF.